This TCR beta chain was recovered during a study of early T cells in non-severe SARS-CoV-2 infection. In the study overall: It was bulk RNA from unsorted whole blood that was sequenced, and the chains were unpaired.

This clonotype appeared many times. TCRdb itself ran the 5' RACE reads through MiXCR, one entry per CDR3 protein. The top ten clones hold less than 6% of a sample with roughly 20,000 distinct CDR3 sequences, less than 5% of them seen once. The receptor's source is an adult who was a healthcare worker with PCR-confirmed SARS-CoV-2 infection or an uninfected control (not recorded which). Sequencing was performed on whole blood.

CDR3 amino acids: CASSRRNTGELFF. The CDR3 coding sequence is TGTGCCAGCAGCCGAAGAAACACCGGGGAGCTGTTTTTT. The rearrangement links TRBV5-4 to TRBJ2-2; D uncertain. Per germline, CDR1 SGHNT and CDR2 YYREEE (reference sequence). Trimming removed 4 bases at V and 2 bases at J, with 6 bases between. The CDR3 runs 13 residues.